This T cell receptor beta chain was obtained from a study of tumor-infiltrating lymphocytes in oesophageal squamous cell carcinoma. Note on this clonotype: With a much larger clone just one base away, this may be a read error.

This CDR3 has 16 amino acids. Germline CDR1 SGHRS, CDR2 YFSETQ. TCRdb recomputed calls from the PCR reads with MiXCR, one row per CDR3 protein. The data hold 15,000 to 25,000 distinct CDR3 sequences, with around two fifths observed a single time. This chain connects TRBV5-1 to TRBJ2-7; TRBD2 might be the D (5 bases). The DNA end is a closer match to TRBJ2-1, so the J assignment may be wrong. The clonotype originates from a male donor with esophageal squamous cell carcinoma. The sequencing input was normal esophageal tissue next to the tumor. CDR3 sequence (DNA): TGCGCCAGCAGCCCAGGTTTGATAATCGGGGAGCGGGAGCAGTTCTTC. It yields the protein CASSPGLIIGEREQFF.